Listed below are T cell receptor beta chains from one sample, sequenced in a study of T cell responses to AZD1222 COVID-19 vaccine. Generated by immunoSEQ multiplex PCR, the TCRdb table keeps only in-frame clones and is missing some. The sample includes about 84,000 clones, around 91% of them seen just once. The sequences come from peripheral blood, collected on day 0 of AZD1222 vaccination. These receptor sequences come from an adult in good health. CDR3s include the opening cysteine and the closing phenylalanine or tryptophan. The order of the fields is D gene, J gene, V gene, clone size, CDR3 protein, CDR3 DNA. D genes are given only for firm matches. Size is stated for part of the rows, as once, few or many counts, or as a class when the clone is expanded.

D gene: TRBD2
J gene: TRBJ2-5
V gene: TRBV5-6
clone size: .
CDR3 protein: CASSLMRTSRETQYF
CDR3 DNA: TGTGCCAGCAGCTTGATGAGGACTAGCCGGGAGACCCAGTACTTC

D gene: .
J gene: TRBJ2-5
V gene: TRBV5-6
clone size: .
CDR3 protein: CASSPENQKETQYF
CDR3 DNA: TGTGCCAGCAGCCCCGAGAACCAGAAGGAGACCCAGTACTTC

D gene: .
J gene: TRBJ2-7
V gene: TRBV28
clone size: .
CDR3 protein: CASSFKDWDEQYF
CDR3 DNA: TGTGCCAGCAGTTTTAAAGACTGGGACGAGCAGTACTTC

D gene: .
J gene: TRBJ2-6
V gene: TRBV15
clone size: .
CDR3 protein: CATSRGGSGANVLTF
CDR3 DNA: TGTGCCACCAGCAGGGGCGGAAGTGGGGCCAACGTCCTGACTTTC

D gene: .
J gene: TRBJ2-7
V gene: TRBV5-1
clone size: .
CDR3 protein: CASSLETAAYEQYF
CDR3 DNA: TGCGCCAGCAGCTTAGAGACAGCCGCCTACGAGCAGTACTTC

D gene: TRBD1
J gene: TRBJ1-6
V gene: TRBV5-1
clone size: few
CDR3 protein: CASSRDRSASPLHF
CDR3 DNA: TGCGCCAGCAGCAGGGACAGAAGCGCTTCACCCCTCCACTTT

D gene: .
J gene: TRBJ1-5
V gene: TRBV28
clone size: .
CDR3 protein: CASSSVRQVNQPQHF
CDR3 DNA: TGTGCCAGCAGTTCGGTCCGACAGGTCAATCAGCCCCAGCATTTT

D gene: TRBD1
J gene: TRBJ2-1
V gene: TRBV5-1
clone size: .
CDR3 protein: CASSPAGQGKEQFF
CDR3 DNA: TGCGCCAGCAGCCCGGCGGGACAGGGGAAGGAGCAGTTCTTC

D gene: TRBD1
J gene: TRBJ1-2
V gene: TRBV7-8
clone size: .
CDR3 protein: CASSRQGLNYGYTF
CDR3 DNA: TGTGCCAGCAGCCGACAGGGCCTTAACTATGGCTACACCTTC

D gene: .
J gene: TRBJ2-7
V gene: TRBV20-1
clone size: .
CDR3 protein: CSASWQTTSYEQYF
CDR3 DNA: TGCAGTGCTAGTTGGCAGACTACCTCCTACGAGCAGTACTTC

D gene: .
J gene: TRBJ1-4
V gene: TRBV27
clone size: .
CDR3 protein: CASRPGRGREKLFF
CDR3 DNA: TGTGCCAGCAGGCCGGGGAGGGGGAGAGAAAAACTGTTTTTT

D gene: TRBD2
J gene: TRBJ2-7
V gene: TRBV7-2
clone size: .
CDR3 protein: CASSGGLAGTYEQYF
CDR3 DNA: TGTGCCAGCAGCGGAGGACTAGCGGGTACCTACGAGCAGTACTTC

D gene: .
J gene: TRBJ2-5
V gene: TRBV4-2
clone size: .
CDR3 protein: CASSQAGSEETQYF
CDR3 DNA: TGTGCCAGCAGCCAAGCCGGGAGCGAGGAGACCCAGTACTTC

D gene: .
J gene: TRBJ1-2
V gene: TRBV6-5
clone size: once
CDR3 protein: CAIKNHRANGYTF
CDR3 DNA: TGTGCCATCAAGAATCACAGGGCTAACGGCTACACCTTC

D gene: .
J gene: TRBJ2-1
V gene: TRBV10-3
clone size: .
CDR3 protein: CAISVTGSNEQFF
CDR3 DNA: TGTGCCATCAGTGTAACAGGGTCTAATGAGCAGTTCTTC

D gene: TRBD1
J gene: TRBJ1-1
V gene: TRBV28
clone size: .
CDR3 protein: CAIDSRGTEAFF
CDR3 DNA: TGTGCCATCGACTCCAGGGGGACTGAAGCTTTCTTT

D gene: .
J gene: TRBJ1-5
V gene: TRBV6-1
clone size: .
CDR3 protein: CASSEAPIYQPQHF
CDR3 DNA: TGTGCCAGCAGTGAAGCCCCGATCTATCAGCCCCAGCATTTT

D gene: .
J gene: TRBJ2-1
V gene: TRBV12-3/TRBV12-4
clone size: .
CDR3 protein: CASSSLQGNEQFF
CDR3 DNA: TGTGCCAGCAGTTCCCTGCAGGGGAATGAGCAGTTCTTC

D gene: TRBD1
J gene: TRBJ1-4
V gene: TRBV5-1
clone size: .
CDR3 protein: CASSQRQGEGEKLFF
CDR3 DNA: TGCGCCAGCTCCCAACGACAGGGGGAAGGTGAAAAACTGTTTTTT

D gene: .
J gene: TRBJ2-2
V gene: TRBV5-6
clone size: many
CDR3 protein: CASSLPHSIAGSNTGELFF
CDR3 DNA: TGTGCCAGCAGCTTGCCCCACAGTATAGCAGGTTCGAACACCGGGGAGCTGTTTTTT

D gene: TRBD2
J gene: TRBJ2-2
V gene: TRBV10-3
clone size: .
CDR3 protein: CAISDGVLAGSTGELFF
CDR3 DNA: TGTGCCATCAGTGACGGTGTGCTAGCGGGATCCACCGGGGAGCTGTTTTTT

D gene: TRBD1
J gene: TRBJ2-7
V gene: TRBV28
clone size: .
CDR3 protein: CASSLTLYTGTGNEQYF
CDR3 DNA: TGTGCCAGCAGTTTAACCCTTTATACCGGGACAGGGAACGAGCAGTACTTC

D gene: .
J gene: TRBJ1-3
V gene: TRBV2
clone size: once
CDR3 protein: CASSVAGFGNTIYF
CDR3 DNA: TGTGCCAGCAGTGTGGCAGGGTTTGGAAACACCATATATTTT

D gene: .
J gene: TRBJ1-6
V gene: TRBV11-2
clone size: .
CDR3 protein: CASSLVAGAGSPLHF
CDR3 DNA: TGTGCCAGCAGCTTAGTGGCGGGGGCCGGTTCACCCCTCCACTTT

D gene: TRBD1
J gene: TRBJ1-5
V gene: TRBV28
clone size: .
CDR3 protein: CASSSGTGRYQPQHF
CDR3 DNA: TGTGCCAGCAGTTCCGGGACAGGGCGTTATCAGCCCCAGCATTTT